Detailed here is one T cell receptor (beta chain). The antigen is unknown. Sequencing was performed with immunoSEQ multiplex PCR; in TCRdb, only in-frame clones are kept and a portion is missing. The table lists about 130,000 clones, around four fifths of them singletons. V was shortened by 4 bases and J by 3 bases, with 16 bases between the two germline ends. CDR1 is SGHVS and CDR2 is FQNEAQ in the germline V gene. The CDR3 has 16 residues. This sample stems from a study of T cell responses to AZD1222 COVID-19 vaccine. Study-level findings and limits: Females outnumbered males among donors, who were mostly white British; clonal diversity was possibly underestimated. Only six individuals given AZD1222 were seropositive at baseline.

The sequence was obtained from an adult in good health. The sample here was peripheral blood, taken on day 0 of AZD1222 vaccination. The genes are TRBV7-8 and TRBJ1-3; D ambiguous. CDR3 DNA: TGTGCCAGCAGCTCAATGGGAAGGCAGCGTGGAAACACCATATATTTT. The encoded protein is CASSSMGRQRGNTIYF.